The clone carrying this T cell receptor (beta chain) turned up a few times. The antigen remains undetermined. CDR3 length: 17 residues. The germline CDR1 and CDR2 sequences are MDHEN and SYDVKM. Trimming took 4 bases from V and 1 from J; bases not matched to a gene: 7. The source material, RNA transcripts, was used to amplify TCR beta CDR3 regions. The primer set for the first-round RT-PCR of the TCR CDR3 was HTBI. TCRdb passed the multiplex PCR reads through MiXCR, listing each CDR3 protein once. This repertoire shows approximately 300,000 distinct CDR3 sequences, roughly 15% found once; its top ten account for roughly 33%. This entry belongs to a study of T cells in Graves' hyperthyroidism and ophthalmopathy. Study at large: It was at initial diagnosis, before any treatment, that peripheral blood was collected.

Study findings and constraints: In blood, most of the thyroid clonotypes expanded above 0.001 were also present. Ophthalmopathy was told apart from stable hyperthyroidism by a 13 V-J model.

With a duration under 2 months, the hyperthyroidism was newly diagnosed in patients aged 18 to 65. V and J are TRBV28 and TRBJ2-2; the match to TRBD2 covers 9 bases. Sequencing was performed on blood. The clonotype originates from a man aged 25 to 45 with Graves' hyperthyroidism. The CDR3 DNA sequence: TGTGCCAGCAGTTCTCGTGTAGCGGGGGTGAACACCGGGGAGCTGTTTTTT. Protein sequence: CASSSRVAGVNTGELFF. Full variable domain (missing parts from reference TRBV28 and TRBJ2-2): DVKVTQSSRYLVKRTGEKVFLECVQDMDHENMFWYRQDPGLGLRLIYFSYDVKMKEKGDIPEGYSVSREKKERFSLILESASTNQTSMYLCASSSRVAGVNTGELFFGEGSRLTVL.